Listed below are T cell receptor beta chains from one sample, sequenced in a study of beta chain features in type 1 diabetes. Repertoires were generated with immunoSEQ multiplex PCR, while TCRdb's copy carries only in-frame clones and drops some. The profile shows 150,000 to 200,000 clones, around 8% of them singletons. Sequenced: central memory CD4+ T cells from blood. Receptors were obtained from a woman aged 18-35 years with type 1 diabetes. The CDR3 runs from the conserved cysteine through the conserved F or W. Each record gives: D gene, J gene, clone size, V gene, CDR3 length, CDR3 protein. The D gene is left open where the match is weak. Not every row has a clone size; where given, it reads once, few, many or a size class.

.	TRBJ1-2	.	TRBV29-1	12	CSVDPGNYGYTF
TRBD2	TRBJ2-2	.	TRBV4-3	16	CASSPRASGRYGELFF
TRBD2	TRBJ2-1	.	TRBV7-3	15	CASSPRTSGRNEQFF
.	TRBJ1-1	few	TRBV5-4	13	CASSFEVNTEAFF
.	TRBJ1-4	.	TRBV2	12	CASAGQGEKLFF
TRBD2	TRBJ2-2	.	TRBV6-5	16	CASSYEGLATGGELFF
.	TRBJ2-1	.	TRBV27	13	CASRPGNGNEQFF
.	TRBJ2-5	few	TRBV7-6	11	CASSIQETQYF
TRBD2	TRBJ2-1	few	TRBV28	11	CASSLEGLTVF
.	TRBJ1-1	.	TRBV7-2	11	CASSFREEAFF
.	TRBJ1-2	few	TRBV29-1	15	CSVEATTGPRGGYTF
.	TRBJ2-5	many	TRBV7-2	13	CASSLQGRETQYF
.	TRBJ1-4	.	TRBV27	14	CASSLQGYNEKLFF
.	TRBJ2-1	.	TRBV19	15	CASSMDLMGSDEQFF
.	TRBJ2-1	few	TRBV7-7	14	CASSSRDSGGEQFF
.	TRBJ2-2	few	TRBV28	12	CASIGGTGELFF
.	TRBJ2-1	.	TRBV5-4	17	CASSRRLGGSSYNEQFF
TRBD1	TRBJ2-3	few	TRBV18	15	CASSTGTGATDTQYF
TRBD1	TRBJ2-3	.	TRBV28	15	CASSFRDRGVDTQYF
.	TRBJ2-3	few	TRBV19	14	CASKTGPSTDTQYF
.	TRBJ1-2	few	TRBV21-1	22	CASSKIRQPRGQEGVDWHGYTF
.	TRBJ2-1	.	TRBV7-2	15	CASSLAGAGLNEQFF
TRBD1	TRBJ2-7	few	TRBV27	18	CASRRVGPDRVREYEQYF
.	TRBJ2-2	.	TRBV28	14	CASQQGPRAGELFF
TRBD2	TRBJ2-3	.	TRBV30	13	CAWSGGSADTQYF
.	TRBJ2-7	few	TRBV28	13	CASSSGQGGEQYF
.	TRBJ2-7	many	TRBV6-6	11	CASSYRYEQYF
.	TRBJ2-7	few	TRBV27	14	CASRLMISSYEQYF
.	TRBJ1-2	few	TRBV4-3	14	CASSQEPRAQGYTF
TRBD1	TRBJ1-4	.	TRBV19	17	CASSPPGDRPSYEKLFF
.	TRBJ1-1	.	TRBV10-2	13	CASRQAERTEAFF
.	TRBJ2-6	few	TRBV18	17	CASSPVDSSSGANVLTF
.	TRBJ2-7	few	TRBV18	13	CASSPPGGDEQYF
.	TRBJ2-5	few	TRBV5-1	16	CASSSPDPRPEETQYF
TRBD1	TRBJ1-3	few	TRBV30	16	CAWSLKQGNSGNTIYF
TRBD1	TRBJ2-1	.	TRBV19	17	CASSTQESRGFPNEQFF
.	TRBJ2-5	.	TRBV7-9	13	CASSLGLAETQYF
.	TRBJ1-2	few	TRBV5-1	13	CASSPDRNYGYTF
TRBD1	TRBJ1-1	.	TRBV7-8	16	CASSVLPQGVRTEAFF
TRBD1	TRBJ1-5	.	TRBV18	14	CASSSGQGSQPQHF
TRBD1	TRBJ2-1	few	TRBV5-5	13	CASSLETTGKQFF
.	TRBJ2-1	few	TRBV25-1	16	CASSLTRRSSYNEQFF
.	TRBJ2-5	.	TRBV7-2	13	CASSHEYQETQYF
TRBD2	TRBJ2-1	.	TRBV7-7	13	CASSRSGNNEQFF
TRBD1	TRBJ2-2	few	TRBV19	15	CASRTGGANTGELFF
.	TRBJ2-7	.	TRBV7-2	14	CASSLVEGMYEQYF
TRBD2	TRBJ2-7	.	TRBV7-2	13	CASTTSAAYEQYF
.	TRBJ2-3	.	TRBV5-4	14	CATQLAPSTDTQYF
.	TRBJ2-7	.	TRBV30	13	CAWSVLTGYEQYF
.	TRBJ2-1	few	TRBV11-2	15	CASSSLQGEGDEQFF